This T cell receptor (beta chain) was captured in a study of cytomegalovirus exposure and HLA in healthy donors. About the study: Most genotyped donors, over 70% of more than 300, had Caucasian-associated genetic ancestry.

For this clone: The antigen remains undetermined.

This CDR3 is built from 13 residues. Germline V gene sequence: CDR1 MDHEN, CDR2 SYDVKM. Trimming removed 3 bases from V and 3 bases from J, with 8 bases in between. General observations from the study: Researchers catalogued approximately 160 TCR beta chains as cytomegalovirus-associated. A link between a missense DCLRE1C variant and TCR beta V- and J-gene trimming emerged from a later analysis. With further analysis later on, most CMV-associated TCR beta chains appeared HLA-restricted.

13 Jbeta primers and 60 Vbeta primers were used for the PCR. Clones were sequenced by immunoSEQ multiplex PCR, and TCRdb holds only the in-frame ones, with some missing. This sample yields 150,000 or so clones, of which 80% are seen a single time; 5.5% to 6.5% belongs to the top ten. The chain has TRBV28 and TRBJ1-1; D might be TRBD1 (6 bases). This sequence originates from a woman aged 35 to 49 in good health and CMV-seropositive. Sequenced material: PBMCs. The CDR3 sequence: CASSFGGHTEAFF. The CDR3 DNA reads TGTGCCAGCAGTTTCGGGGGGCACACTGAAGCTTTCTTT. Together with reference TRBV28 and TRBJ1-1, the CDR3 gives the full variable domain: DVKVTQSSRYLVKRTGEKVFLECVQDMDHENMFWYRQDPGLGLRLIYFSYDVKMKEKGDIPEGYSVSREKKERFSLILESASTNQTSMYLCASSFGGHTEAFFGQGTRLTVV.